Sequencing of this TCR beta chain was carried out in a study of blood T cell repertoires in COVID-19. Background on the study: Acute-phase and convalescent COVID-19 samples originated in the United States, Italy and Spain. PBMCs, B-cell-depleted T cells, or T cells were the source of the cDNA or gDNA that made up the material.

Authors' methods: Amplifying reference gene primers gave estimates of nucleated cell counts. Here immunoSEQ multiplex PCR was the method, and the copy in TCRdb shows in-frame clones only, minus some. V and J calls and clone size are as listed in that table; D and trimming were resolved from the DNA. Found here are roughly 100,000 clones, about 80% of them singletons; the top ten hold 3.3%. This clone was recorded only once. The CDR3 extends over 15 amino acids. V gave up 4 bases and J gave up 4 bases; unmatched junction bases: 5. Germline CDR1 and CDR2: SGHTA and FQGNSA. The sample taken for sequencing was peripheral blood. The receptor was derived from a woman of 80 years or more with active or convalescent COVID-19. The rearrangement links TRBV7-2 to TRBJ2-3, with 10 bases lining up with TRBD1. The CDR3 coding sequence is TGTGCCAGCAGCTCGACAGGGGGCGAATCAGATACGCAGTATTTT. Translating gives CASSSTGGESDTQYF.